This entry lists 8 T cell receptor beta chains sequenced from one sample in a study of T cell responses to AZD1222 COVID-19 vaccine. The assay was immunoSEQ multiplex PCR, and TCRdb's table has in-frame clones only and misses some. Here the sample spans about 110,000 clones, 85% to 95% being singletons. The specimen was peripheral blood, collected 28 days after the second AZD1222 dose. These TCRs come from an adult who received the AZD1222 COVID-19 vaccine.

The CDR3 bases are TGTGCCAGCAGCGTAGAACTAGTCGGTGATGAGCAGTTCTTC. It yields the protein CASSVELVGDEQFF. The gene calls are TRBV9 and TRBJ2-1; D might be TRBD2 (5 bases). Trimming pared 0 bases from V and 8 bases from J, leaving 12 bases between. This CDR3 spans 14 amino acids. Germline CDR1 is SGDLS and CDR2 is YYNGEE. Together with reference TRBV9 and TRBJ2-1, the CDR3 gives the full variable domain: DSGVTQTPKHLITATGQRVTLRCSPRSGDLSVYWYQQSLDQGLQFLIQYYNGEERAKGNILERFSAQQFPDLHSELNLSSLELGDSALYFCASSVELVGDEQFFGPGTRLTVL.

The CDR3 DNA sequence: TGTGCCAGTAGTGCGACTAGCGGGGCGCTCAATGAGCAGTTCTTC. Translating gives CASSATSGALNEQFF. The chain has TRBV19 and TRBJ2-1; 11 bases map to TRBD2. The CDR3 loop spans 15 amino acids. V shed 5 bases, J shed 6 bases, and the junction held 6 bases outside the gene matches. CDR1 and CDR2 (germline): LNHDA, SQIVND (reference sequence).

The rearrangement joins TRBV5-8 to TRBJ1-1; 7 nucleotides line up with TRBD1. Germline CDR1 reads SGHTS; CDR2 reads YDEGEE. The ends lost 1 base at V and 5 bases at J; junction bases unmatched: 8. The CDR3 is 15 amino acids. The CDR3 spells CASSLSRQGWTEAFF. CDR3 sequence (DNA): TGTGCCAGCAGCTTGTCCCGACAGGGTTGGACTGAAGCTTTCTTT.

In DNA, the CDR3 is TGTGCCAGCTCACCTACAGCTAATGAAAAACTGTTTTTT. It specifies CASSPTANEKLFF. V usage is TRBV18 and J usage is TRBJ1-4; D ambiguous. The CDR3 has 13 residues. Germline V CDR1 and CDR2: KGHSH, LQKENI. The germline V and J ends were trimmed by 3 bases and 3 bases, with 5 bases remaining between them.

The chain joins TRBV7-8 to TRBJ2-3, with 10 positions matching TRBD2. Germline V gives CDR1 SGHVS, CDR2 FQNEAQ. The CDR3 totals 16 residues. Trimming took 4 bases from V and 6 from J; bases not matched to a gene: 10. CDR3 nucleotides: TGTGCCAGCAGCTCTCCCAGAACTAGCGGGGCGGATACGCAGTATTTT. Its protein is CASSSPRTSGADTQYF.

The chain carries TRBV30 and TRBJ2-3, with 9 bases identical to TRBD1. This CDR3 is built from 11 residues. V dropped 3 bases and J dropped 13; count of bases not matched to a gene: 5. CDR1 is GTSNPN, CDR2 SVGIG, per germline (reference sequence). CDR3 in DNA: TGTGCCTGGAGCGGGGGACAGGGCGAGTATTTT. This codes for CAWSGGQGEYF.

The rearrangement uses TRBV19 and TRBJ1-4; D gene ambiguous. V lost 6 bases and J lost 0, with 23 bases in between. Germline V gene data show CDR1 as LNHDA and CDR2 as SQIVND (reference sequence). The CDR3 loop spans 19 amino acids. DNA of the CDR3: TGTGCCAGTAGGCATGGACGGGTGAAGAGTACATCAACTAATGAAAAACTGTTTTTT. Its protein product is CASRHGRVKSTSTNEKLFF.

V usage is TRBV29-1 and J usage is TRBJ2-1; a weak D match, TRBD1 (6 bases). Germline lookup yields CDR1 SQVTM and CDR2 ANQGSEA. The CDR3 runs 13 residues. The V and J ends lost 2 bases and 4 bases respectively, with 9 bases between them. The CDR3 sequence: CSVEQGLYNEQFF. The CDR3 nucleotides are TGCAGCGTTGAACAGGGGCTTTACAATGAGCAGTTCTTC.